The 20 T cell receptor beta chains below all came from one sample that was sequenced in a study of CD8+CD57+ T cells in acquired aplastic anemia. The use of genomic DNA as template underpinned the TCR beta VDJ and CDR3 profiling. MiXCR, run by TCRdb on the reads, gives a single entry per CDR3 protein. The sample contains 180,000 or so distinct CDR3 sequences, under 55% of which appear only once. The specimen was sorted CD4+, CD8+, or CD8+CD57+ T cells (not recorded which) from PBMCs. These receptors all come from a human donor in good health.

The CDR3 reads CASSLALNSPLHF. For the CDR3, the DNA is TGTGCCAGCAGCTTAGCTCTGAATTCACCCCTCCACTTT. The chain has TRBV7-2 and TRBJ1-6; D is ambiguous. The CDR3 is 13 amino acids. In germline, CDR1 is SGHTA, CDR2 FQGNSA. Deletions cut 0 bases from V and 7 bases from J, with 4 bases between.

The table lists this clonotype with many counts. The chain joins TRBV29-1 to TRBJ1-1; no reliable D call. Looked up from germline, CDR1 is SQVTM and CDR2 is ANQGSEA. This CDR3 spans 13 amino acids. Between the trimmed V and J ends, which lost 5 bases and 0 bases, there was a span of 10 bases. The CDR3 DNA reads TGCAGCGTTTGTGGGCGGATGAACACTGAAGCTTTCTTT. Translation: CSVCGRMNTEAFF.

The chain employs TRBV20-1 and TRBJ2-1; D is unresolved. Trimming stripped 0 bases from V and 4 bases from J, with 10 bases between. The germline V gene encodes CDR1 DFQATT and CDR2 SNEGSKA (reference sequence). This CDR3 is built from 14 residues. CDR3: CSARDSSSYNEQFF. In DNA form, the CDR3 reads TGCAGTGCTAGAGACAGCTCTTCGTACAATGAGCAGTTCTTC.

V is TRBV24-1 and J is TRBJ2-3, with TRBD2 identical over 12 bases. Trimming at V came to 11 bases and at J to 4 bases, leaving 6 bases not matched to a gene. This CDR3 comprises 14 residues. Germline values: CDR1 KGHDR, CDR2 SFDVKD. Written as DNA, the CDR3 is TGTGCCATTTCGACTAGCGGGGGCTCAGATACGCAGTATTTT. Its translation: CAISTSGGSDTQYF.

The gene calls are TRBV29-1 and TRBJ2-1, with 8 bases fitting TRBD1. The CDR3 length is 13 residues. Per germline, CDR1 SQVTM and CDR2 ANQGSEA. J lost 4 bases, V lost 8 bases, and 7 bases had no gene match. CDR3 region: CSIKGQGYNEQFF. The CDR3 nucleotides read TGCAGCATTAAAGGACAGGGTTACAATGAGCAGTTCTTC.

This chain connects TRBV11-1 to TRBJ2-3; D is perhaps TRBD1 (6 bases). The CDR3 is made up of 17 amino acids. Per germline, CDR1 SGHAT and CDR2 FQDESV (reference sequence). The V gene lost 2 bases and the J gene lost 0 bases, with 15 bases spanning the gap. The DNA of the CDR3 is TGTGCCAGCAGCTTAAGACCTGACAGGTCTAGCACAGATACGCAGTATTTT. Protein sequence: CASSLRPDRSSTDTQYF. Using reference TRBV11-1 and TRBJ2-3 for the parts outside the CDR3, the full variable domain is EAEVAQSPRYKITEKSQAVAFWCDPISGHATLYWYRQILGQGPELLVQFQDESVVDDSQLPKDRFSAERLKGVDSTLKIQPAELGDSAMYLCASSLRPDRSSTDTQYFGPGTRLTVL.

A note on this clonotype: Germline and junction disagree at one end, which may indicate a read error. The gene calls are TRBV6-5 and TRBJ2-3; the D gene is possibly TRBD2 (5 bases). Germline V lookup: CDR1 MNHEY, CDR2 SVGAGI. The CDR3 length is 12 residues. The CDR3 DNA sequence: TGTGCCAGCAGTTCTAGCACAGATACGCAGTGTTTT. As protein: CASSSSTDTQCF.

The genes are TRBV6-1 and TRBJ2-5; a possible D gene is TRBD1 (6 bases). The length of the CDR3 is 15 residues. With 10 bases removed from V and 2 bases from J, the gap between germline ends came to 20 bases. Germline V gives CDR1 MNHNS, CDR2 SASEGT. The DNA for the CDR3 is TGTGCCAACAGCCCTACTGGACAGTTTCAAGAGACCCAGTACTTC. This sequence encodes CANSPTGQFQETQYF.

This chain links TRBV10-3 with TRBJ2-7, with TRBD1 matching over 9 bases. CDR1 and CDR2 (germline): ENHRY, SYGVKD. The CDR3 length is 14 residues. V trimming: 0 bases; J trimming: 4 bases; junction bases outside the gene matches: 1. The CDR3 bases are TGTGCCATCAGTGAGTCGGGACAGGGTTACGAGCAGTACTTC. Translation: CAISESGQGYEQYF.

At least ten counts were recorded for this clonotype. V and J are TRBV5-1 and TRBJ2-1; D remains ambiguous. The CDR3 runs 14 residues. CDR1 SGHRS and CDR2 YFSETQ come from the germline V gene. V lost 5 bases and J lost 4, with 13 bases in between. The chain's CDR3 is CASSRSTQYNEQFF. DNA of the CDR3: TGCGCCAGCAGTAGGAGCACACAGTACAATGAGCAGTTCTTC.

The rearrangement joins TRBV29-1 to TRBJ2-5; 10 nucleotides agree with TRBD2. Trimming cost V 1 base and J 2 bases; bases outside gene matches: 7. The length of the CDR3 is 16 residues. CDR1 and CDR2 (germline): SQVTM, ANQGSEA. CDR3 protein: CSVEGPSGGPQETQYF. Here the CDR3 DNA reads TGCAGCGTTGAAGGTCCTAGCGGGGGCCCGCAAGAGACCCAGTACTTC.

This clonotype came up once. The J gene is TRBJ1-3, the V gene TRBV10-1; D gene ambiguous. Germline CDR1 reads WNHNN; CDR2 reads SYGVQD (reference sequence). Trimming left V 5 bases short and J 0 bases short, with 8 bases between. The CDR3 loop spans 14 amino acids. The CDR3 protein is CASSPGYSGNTIYF. In DNA form, the CDR3 reads TGCGCCAGCAGTCCGGGATACTCTGGAAACACCATATATTTT.

The rearrangement uses TRBV11-2 and TRBJ2-2; no reliable D call. The CDR3 spans 18 residues. V lost 2 bases and J 0 bases, leaving 16 bases between the germline ends. Per germline, CDR1 SGHAT and CDR2 FQNNGV. The CDR3 nucleotides are TGTGCCAGCAGCTTAATTTACCAGACATCCCCGAACACCGGGGAGCTGTTTTTT. It translates to CASSLIYQTSPNTGELFF.

This chain uses TRBV19 with TRBJ1-1, with 8 nucleotides matching TRBD1. The CDR3 is made up of 13 amino acids. Germline values: CDR1 LNHDA, CDR2 SQIVND (reference sequence). The V segment lost 7 bases and the J segment 7 bases; nucleotides outside the gene matches: 8. Written as DNA, the CDR3 is TGTGCCAGTAACCAGGGACAGGTCAGTGAAGCTTTCTTT. Translating it yields CASNQGQVSEAFF.

The rearrangement links TRBV7-2 to TRBJ2-7; no reliable D call. V lost 2 bases and J 2 bases, leaving 7 bases between the germline ends. Germline V gene sequence: CDR1 SGHTA, CDR2 FQGNSA. The CDR3 covers 13 residues. CDR3 bases: TGTGCCAGCAGCTTACAAGCCCCCTACGAGCAGTACTTC. It specifies CASSLQAPYEQYF.

J is TRBJ2-3 and V is TRBV10-1; maybe TRBD2 (5 bases). In germline, CDR1 is WNHNN, CDR2 SYGVQD (reference sequence). The CDR3 loop spans 16 amino acids. V gave up 3 bases and J gave up 0 bases, with 13 bases separating them. The CDR3 sequence is CASSDLAVGSTDTQYF. For the CDR3, the DNA is TGCGCCAGCAGTGATCTAGCCGTAGGTAGCACAGATACGCAGTATTTT.

The chain is built from TRBV19 and TRBJ2-7, with D tentatively TRBD1 or TRBD2 (5 bases each). From germline, CDR1 is LNHDA and CDR2 SQIVND (reference sequence). The CDR3 is 14 residues long. V lost 7 bases and J lost 5, with 18 bases in between. In DNA form, the CDR3 reads TGTGCCAGTACCCCCGGGACCTCATGGCACGAGCAGTACTTC. Translated: CASTPGTSWHEQYF.

The V call is TRBV7-2, the J call TRBJ2-7; D not certain. The CDR3 sequence is 12 residues long. Germline CDR1 and CDR2: SGHTA and FQGNSA. V lost 4 bases, J lost 6 bases, and 10 bases lay in between. CDR3 in DNA: TGTGCCAGCAGCTCCCCAGGTGGCGAGCAGTACTTC. It codes for CASSSPGGEQYF.

This chain joins TRBV2 and TRBJ2-1, with D hard to call. The CDR3 runs 12 residues. Germline values: CDR1 SNHLY, CDR2 FYNNEI. The ends were cut back, 7 bases at V and 8 bases at J, with 12 bases in the middle. DNA for the CDR3: TGTGCCAGCACTGACTTAGCCGATGAGCAGTTCTTC. Translation: CASTDLADEQFF.

The chain combines TRBV7-2 with TRBJ2-5, with D unclear. V was shortened by 5 bases and J by 0 bases, with 13 bases between the two germline ends. Per the germline V gene, CDR1 is SGHTA and CDR2 is FQGNSA. This CDR3 contains 15 residues. Here the CDR3 DNA reads TGTGCCAGCAGCCCCCGACAAATGTACCAAGAGACCCAGTACTTC. Its translation: CASSPRQMYQETQYF.